This T cell receptor (beta chain) came from a study of T-cell reconstitution after alpha-beta-depleted transplantation in children. Per the germline V gene, CDR1 is MNHNS and CDR2 is SASEGT. V lost 7 bases and J 0 bases, leaving 6 bases between the germline ends. The CDR3 is 12 amino acids. Unique molecular identifiers were used in preparing the TCRbeta library. From the PCR reads, TCRdb called clonotypes with MiXCR, one entry per CDR3 protein. The data contain approximately 420,000 distinct CDR3 sequences, about 11% of them singletons. This sequence joins TRBV6-1 and TRBJ2-5; no clear D gene. The sequence derives from a human donor who donated a stem cell graft to a child with acute myeloid leukemia. This specimen was PBMCs from the stem cell graft donor, taken from the stem cell graft. The CDR3 protein is CASIGYQETQYF. CDR3 nucleotide sequence: TGTGCCAGCATCGGCTACCAAGAGACCCAGTACTTC.